This T cell receptor beta chain is from a study of blood T cells in healthy people across ages. Germline values: CDR1 SEHNR, CDR2 FQNEAQ (reference sequence). The CDR3 is made up of 12 amino acids. With a J-beta primer mix and a sample-barcoded 5' primer, a second PCR ran about 6 to 11 cycles. TCRdb re-called the 5' RACE reads with MiXCR, one entry per CDR3 protein. The data show 1.5 million to 2 million distinct CDR3 sequences, roughly 50% seen once. This clonotype was observed many times. Mismatch with germline at one junction end may stem from a read error. Sequencing was carried out using blood. The genes are TRBV7-9 and TRBJ2-1, with 7 bases aligning to TRBD1. The sequence was obtained from a woman in her thirties or forties in good health. The CDR3 protein is CASSSTGDEQFF. CDR3 nucleotide sequence: TGCGCCAGCAGCTCAACAGGGGATGAGCAGTTCTTC. Together with reference TRBV7-9 and TRBJ2-1, the CDR3 gives the full variable domain: DTGVSQNPRHKITKRGQNVTFRCDPISEHNRLYWYRQTLGQGPEFLTYFQNEAQLEKSRLLSDRFSAERPKGSFSTLEIQRTEQGDSAMYLCASSSTGDEQFFGPGTRLTVL.